These T cell receptor beta chains were read from a single sample in a study of OX40 agonist ivuxolimab in advanced cancers. Repertoires were generated with immunoSEQ multiplex PCR, while TCRdb's copy carries only in-frame clones and drops some. This repertoire shows approximately 60,000 clones, less than 90% found once; its top ten account for around 30%. Material: CD4+ or CD8+ T cells sorted from blood, obtained in a trial of the OX40 agonist ivuxolimab. These receptors originate from an adult with an advanced solid tumor such as melanoma, head and neck, liver or kidney cancer. Both conserved end residues are part of each CDR3. The D gene is left open where the match is weak. Part of the rows lack a size; the others show once, few, many or a class for expanded clones.

j_gene,abundance,d_gene,len,v_gene,CDR3nt,CDR3aa
TRBJ1-2,.,.,11,TRBV28,TGTGCCAGCAGTTTAAGGGACGGCTACACCTTC,CASSLRDGYTF
TRBJ2-3,.,.,16,TRBV5-4,TGTGCCAGCAGCCCCACAAAGGGCCCTTCCACAGATACGCAGTATTTT,CASSPTKGPSTDTQYF
TRBJ2-7,.,TRBD2,16,TRBV9,TGTGCCAGCAGCACCTTAGCGGGAGATCTTACCTACGAGCAGTACTTC,CASSTLAGDLTYEQYF
TRBJ2-5,.,TRBD2,16,TRBV7-9,TGTGCCAGCAGCCCGGGACTAGCGGGGGCCCAAGAGACCCAGTACTTC,CASSPGLAGAQETQYF
TRBJ2-1,.,.,16,TRBV9,TGTGCCAGCAGCACACCCTCCGGGACTCAGGGGATTGAGCAGTTCTTC,CASSTPSGTQGIEQFF
TRBJ2-7,few,.,14,TRBV29-1,TGCAGCGTTGAAGATGGGGAGACAGCCTACGAGCAGTACTTC,CSVEDGETAYEQYF
TRBJ2-1,.,TRBD2,14,TRBV11-2,TGTGCCAGCAGCTGGACTAGCGGGGGCAATGAGCAGTTCTTC,CASSWTSGGNEQFF
TRBJ2-1,.,TRBD1,16,TRBV7-8,TGTGCCAGCAGCATGGGACAGGGGGGTTTCGGGAATGAGCAGTTCTTC,CASSMGQGGFGNEQFF
TRBJ2-1,.,.,14,TRBV7-2,TGTGCCAGCAGCTGGTTTTCAGGGGACAATGAGCAGTTCTTC,CASSWFSGDNEQFF
TRBJ2-7,.,TRBD2,16,TRBV5-1,TGCGCCAGCAGCTTGGTAGCAGCGGGAGGGGGGTACGAGCAGTACTTC,CASSLVAAGGGYEQYF
TRBJ1-3,.,.,14,TRBV10-1,TGCGCCAGCGGGGGACCCAACTCTGGAAACACCATATATTTT,CASGGPNSGNTIYF
TRBJ2-7,.,TRBD1,15,TRBV11-2,TGTGCCAGCAGCTCGAACAGGGGGCGGGTGGGCGAGCAGTACTTC,CASSSNRGRVGEQYF
TRBJ2-7,.,TRBD1,15,TRBV5-4,TGTGCCAGCAGCCCCCCAGGGACAGTGTCCTACGAGCAGTACTTC,CASSPPGTVSYEQYF
TRBJ1-1,once,.,18,TRBV19,TGTGCCAGTAGTATAGATCAGGACAGAAGTTATTTCCCCACTGAAGCTTTCTTT,CASSIDQDRSYFPTEAFF
TRBJ2-3,.,TRBD1,16,TRBV5-1,TGCGCCAGCAGCTTGGAGTCCCTCGACAGGGGAGATACGCAGTATTTT,CASSLESLDRGDTQYF
TRBJ2-5,.,.,12,TRBV9,TGTGCCAGCAGCGCAGCAGTCGGGACCCAGTACTTC,CASSAAVGTQYF
TRBJ1-1,.,TRBD1,15,TRBV5-1,TGCGCCAGCAGTAGACAGGGGCAATTGGACACTGAAGCTTTCTTT,CASSRQGQLDTEAFF
TRBJ1-6,few,.,15,TRBV27,TGTGCCAGCAGTTCCCCACCGGGGGCGGGTTCACCCCTCCACTTT,CASSSPPGAGSPLHF
TRBJ1-5,.,TRBD1,14,TRBV30,TGTGCCTCCACCGCAGGGGGTCCGAATCAGCCCCAGCATTTT,CASTAGGPNQPQHF
TRBJ2-4,.,TRBD1,17,TRBV30,TGTGCCTGGAGTGTACCCGGGACAGTTTTAGCCAAAAACATTCAGTACTTC,CAWSVPGTVLAKNIQYF
TRBJ2-2,.,TRBD2,18,TRBV5-4,TGTGCCAGCAGCTCTGGACTAGCGGGAGCCCGAAGCACCGGGGAGCTGTTTTTT,CASSSGLAGARSTGELFF
TRBJ1-1,few,.,14,TRBV30,TGTGCCTGGAGAAATAAATGGCTCAACACTGAAGCTTTCTTT,CAWRNKWLNTEAFF
TRBJ2-3,.,TRBD2,17,TRBV4-1,TGCGCCAGCAGCCAAGAGATTAGCGGGGCTAGCACAGATACGCAGTATTTT,CASSQEISGASTDTQYF
TRBJ1-1,.,.,14,TRBV28,TGTGCCAGCAGTTTAGGGGCGACGAACACTGAAGCTTTCTTT,CASSLGATNTEAFF
TRBJ2-1,once,TRBD1,13,TRBV6-1,TGTGCCAGCAGGGGGGACAGCATCAATGAGCAGTTCTTC,CASRGDSINEQFF
TRBJ2-3,few,.,13,TRBV5-1,TGCGCCAGCAGCTTCTGGGGGAGGGATACGCAGTATTTT,CASSFWGRDTQYF
TRBJ2-1,.,.,12,TRBV10-1,TGCGCCAGCTCCTTCTCCTACAATGAGCAGTTCTTC,CASSFSYNEQFF
TRBJ2-7,.,.,14,TRBV2,TGTGCCAGCAGTACTAGACAGGCGACCTACGAGCAGTACTTC,CASSTRQATYEQYF
TRBJ2-2,once,.,13,TRBV5-1,TGCGCCAGCAGCTCCGAAGGGACCGGGGAGCTGTTTTTT,CASSSEGTGELFF